One TCR beta chain is described in this entry. There is no known antigen for this receptor. This may be a read error: a much more frequent sequence differs by one nucleotide. This entry belongs to a study of T cells in Graves' hyperthyroidism and ophthalmopathy (dated by TCRdb to between 2019 and 2020). In terms of the full investigation: Peripheral blood samples were taken at initial diagnosis, before any treatment was given. The approximately 100 discovery patients were randomly split 7:3 into training and test sets. Following sampling, methimazole starting at 30 mg daily was given to hyperthyroidism patients, and high-dose intravenous methylprednisolone was given to ophthalmopathy patients. TCR V-J signatures able to tell the groups apart were searched for in a discovery cohort of 90 to 100 patients, of whom around 42 had Graves' ophthalmopathy and 55 to 65 had stable Graves' hyperthyroidism. The paper reports TCR Vbeta CDR3 sequencing of about 140 peripheral blood samples: 43 ophthalmopathy, 70 to 85 hyperthyroidism and 17 progressor patients. In addition, the study compared T-cell repertoires in thyroid tissue and in blood from about six Graves' hyperthyroidism patients. Prospective prediction of ophthalmopathy was tested in an independent validation cohort consisting of 18 hyperthyroidism patients and 15 or so patients who later progressed to ophthalmopathy.

V is pruned by 1 base and J by 3 bases, leaving 5 bases of the junction without a gene match. CDR1 and CDR2 are read off the germline V gene (reference sequence) as LGHDT and YNNKEL. Inclusive of the bounding cysteine and phenylalanine, the CDR3 is 16 residues long. Only the CDR3 part of the read is kept: 48 bases, read in frame from the first base. Here is what the overall study found, with its caveats: Most expanded thyroid clonotypes (frequency above 0.001) were also found in blood, which suggests that blood repertoires may mirror thyroid immune responses. Ophthalmopathy was separated from stable hyperthyroidism by a 13 V-J signature model, with approximately 86% sensitivity and 81% to 82% specificity obtained in cross-validation and 80%/75% obtained in testing. Sample size was not statistically predetermined, and investigators were not blinded to group allocation. In validation, the model predicted progression to ophthalmopathy a median of around six months before onset, with roughly 68% sensitivity and 72.22% specificity.

A patient counted as having stable Graves' hyperthyroidism if no progression to ophthalmopathy occurred over 18 months of follow-up. Hyperthyroidism patients were newly diagnosed, had a disease duration of under 2 months, and were aged 18 to 65 years. Exclusion was applied to patients with uncontrolled infections, other autoimmune diseases, pregnancy or lactation. Diagnoses were based on clinical symptoms, serum thyroxine and TRAb, thyroid ultrasound and orbital computed tomography. Ficoll-Paque density gradient centrifugation was used to isolate PBMCs from around 10 ml of fresh peripheral blood. Total RNA was extracted with Trizol reagent, and quality was checked on an Agilent 2100 Bioanalyzer. Amplification of TCR beta CDR3 regions was carried out from RNA transcripts. For the first round of RT-PCR on the TCR CDR3, the HTBI primer set was used together with the Qiagen OneStep RT-PCR kit. A second multiplex PCR round built the libraries, followed by size selection and purification. Libraries were sequenced paired-end with 100 bp reads on an Illumina HiSeq2000. As for the authors' bioinformatics: SOAPnuke was used to process the raw data, with reads discarded if the reads contained adapters or uncalled bases, had a mean Phred below 15, or lacked an exact constant-primer or identifier match. COPE v1.2.5 was used to merge high-quality paired reads, and clonotypes were defined as unique nucleotide sequences. MiTCR v1.1 was used to align clonotypes to the IMGT TRBV, TRBD and TRBJ reference segments. The analysis was restricted to V-J combinations with a frequency above 0.0001, which together covered 99.2% of the repertoires. The TCS score was defined as F50 (clonal expansion) divided by E x V (chaos), with BLOSUM62-based TCRdist calculated between CDR3 peptides within each V-J. Welch's t-statistics and random forest reduced fewer than 600 V-J features to roughly 13, which were used in a naive Bayes classifier (R e1071). TCRdb took the public reads, trimmed them with fastp at Q25, ran MiXCR for clone calling and kept in-frame beta chains. Rows with a matching CDR3 protein are joined into one entry that keeps the most common DNA and genes. TCRdb assigned the V and J calls; the authors' analysis was not used. The sample table records 300,000 to 450,000 distinct CDR3 sequences; under 15% of these occur just once. The top ten clones comprise about 31% of the sample.

The sequencing sample was made of blood. This receptor chain uses TRBV3-1 and TRBJ2-2, and 7 junctional nucleotides match TRBD1. The receptor's source is a young woman with Graves' hyperthyroidism. In nucleotides, the sequence is TGTGCCAGCAGCCAAGGAGTGACAGGGTACACCGGGGAGCTGTTTTTT. Translated, this gives CASSQGVTGYTGELFF.